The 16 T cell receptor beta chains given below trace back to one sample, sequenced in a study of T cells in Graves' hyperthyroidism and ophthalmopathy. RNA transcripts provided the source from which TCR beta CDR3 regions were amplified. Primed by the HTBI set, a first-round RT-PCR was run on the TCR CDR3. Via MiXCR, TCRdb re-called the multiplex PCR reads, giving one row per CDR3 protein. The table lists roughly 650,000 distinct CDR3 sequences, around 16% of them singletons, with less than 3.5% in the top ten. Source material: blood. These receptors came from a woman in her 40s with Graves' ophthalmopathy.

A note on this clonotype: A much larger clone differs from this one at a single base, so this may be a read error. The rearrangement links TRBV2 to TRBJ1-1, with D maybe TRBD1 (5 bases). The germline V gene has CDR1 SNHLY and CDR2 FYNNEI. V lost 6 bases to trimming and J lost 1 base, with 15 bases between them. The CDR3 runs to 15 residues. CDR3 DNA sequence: TGTGCCAGCAGCCTTCGTCGGGGGACGAACACTGAAGCTTTCTTT. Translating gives CASSLRRGTNTEAFF.

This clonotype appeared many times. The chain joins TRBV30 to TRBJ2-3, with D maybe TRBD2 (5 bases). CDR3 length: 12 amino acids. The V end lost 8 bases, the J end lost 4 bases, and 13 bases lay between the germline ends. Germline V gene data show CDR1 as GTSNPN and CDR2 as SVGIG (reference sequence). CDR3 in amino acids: CAHSRGADTQYF. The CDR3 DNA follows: TGTGCCCACTCCCGGGGAGCAGATACGCAGTATTTT.

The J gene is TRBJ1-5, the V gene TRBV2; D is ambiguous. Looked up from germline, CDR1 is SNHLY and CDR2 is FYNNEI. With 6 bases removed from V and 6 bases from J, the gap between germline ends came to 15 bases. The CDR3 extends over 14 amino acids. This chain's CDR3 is CASRAGLGAQPQHF. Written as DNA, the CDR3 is TGTGCCAGCAGAGCGGGCCTCGGAGCTCAGCCCCAGCATTTT. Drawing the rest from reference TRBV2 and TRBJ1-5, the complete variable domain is EPEVTQTPSHQVTQMGQEVILRCVPISNHLYFYWYRQILGQKVEFLVSFYNNEISEKSEIFDDQFSVERPDGSNFTLKIRSTKLEDSAMYFCASRAGLGAQPQHFGDGTRLSIL.

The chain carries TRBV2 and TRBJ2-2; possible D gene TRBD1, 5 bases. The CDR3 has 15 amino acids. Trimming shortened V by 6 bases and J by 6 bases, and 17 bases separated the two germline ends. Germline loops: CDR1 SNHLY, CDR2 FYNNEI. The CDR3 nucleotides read TGTGCCAGCAGCGTTAAAGGGTTACAGGCCGGGGAGCTGTTTTTT. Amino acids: CASSVKGLQAGELFF.

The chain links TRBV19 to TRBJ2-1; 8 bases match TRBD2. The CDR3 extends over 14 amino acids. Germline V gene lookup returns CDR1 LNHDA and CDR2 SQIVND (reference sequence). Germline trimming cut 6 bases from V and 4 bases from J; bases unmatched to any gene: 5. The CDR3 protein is CASSPGTRYNEQFF. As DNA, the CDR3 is TGTGCCAGTAGCCCCGGGACTAGGTACAATGAGCAGTTCTTC.

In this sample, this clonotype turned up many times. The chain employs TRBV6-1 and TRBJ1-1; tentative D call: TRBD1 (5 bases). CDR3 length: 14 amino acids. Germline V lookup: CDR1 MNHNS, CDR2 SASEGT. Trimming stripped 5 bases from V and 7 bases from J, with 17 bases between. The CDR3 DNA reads TGTGCCAGCAGTCCCACGGAGGAAGGGGTTGAAGCTTTCTTT. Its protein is CASSPTEEGVEAFF.

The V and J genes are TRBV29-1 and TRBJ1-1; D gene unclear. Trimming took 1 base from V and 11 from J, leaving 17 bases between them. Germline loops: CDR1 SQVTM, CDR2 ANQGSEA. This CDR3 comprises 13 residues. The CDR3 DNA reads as TGCAGCGTTGAAGTCCACTTTAGTCTAGGGGCTTTCTTT. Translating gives CSVEVHFSLGAFF.

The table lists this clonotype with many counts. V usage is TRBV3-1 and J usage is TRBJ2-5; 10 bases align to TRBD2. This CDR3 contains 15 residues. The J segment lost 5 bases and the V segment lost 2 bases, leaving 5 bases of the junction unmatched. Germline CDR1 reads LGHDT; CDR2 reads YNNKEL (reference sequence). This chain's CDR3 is CASSQTLAGWETQYF. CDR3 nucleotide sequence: TGTGCCAGCAGCCAAACACTAGCGGGATGGGAGACCCAGTACTTC.

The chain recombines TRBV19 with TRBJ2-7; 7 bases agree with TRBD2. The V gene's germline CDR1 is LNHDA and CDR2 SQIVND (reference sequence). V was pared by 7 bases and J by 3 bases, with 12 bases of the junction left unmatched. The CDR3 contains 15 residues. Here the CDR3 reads CASTRRAGEGYEQYF. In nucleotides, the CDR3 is TGTGCCAGTACCCGCCGTGCGGGAGAGGGCTACGAGCAGTACTTC.

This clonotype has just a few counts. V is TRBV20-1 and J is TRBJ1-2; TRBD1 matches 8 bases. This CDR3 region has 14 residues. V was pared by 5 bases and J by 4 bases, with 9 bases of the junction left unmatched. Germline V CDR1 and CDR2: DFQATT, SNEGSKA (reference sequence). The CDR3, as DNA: TGCAGTGCTCCGGCCCGACAGGGGACCTATGGCTACACCTTC. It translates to CSAPARQGTYGYTF.

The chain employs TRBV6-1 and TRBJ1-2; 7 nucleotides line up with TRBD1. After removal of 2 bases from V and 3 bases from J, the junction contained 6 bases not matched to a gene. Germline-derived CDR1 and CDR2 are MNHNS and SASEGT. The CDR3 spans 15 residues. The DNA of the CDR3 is TGTGCCAGCAGTGAAAGGGCAGGGGGAGACTATGGCTACACCTTC. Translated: CASSERAGGDYGYTF.

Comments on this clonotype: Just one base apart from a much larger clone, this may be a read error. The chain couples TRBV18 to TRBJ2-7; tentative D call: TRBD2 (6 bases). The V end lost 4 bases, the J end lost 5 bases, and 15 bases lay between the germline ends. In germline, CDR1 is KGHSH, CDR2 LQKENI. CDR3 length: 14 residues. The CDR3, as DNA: TGTGCCAGCTCACTAAGACGGGGGTTCGACGAGCAGTACTTC. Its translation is CASSLRRGFDEQYF.

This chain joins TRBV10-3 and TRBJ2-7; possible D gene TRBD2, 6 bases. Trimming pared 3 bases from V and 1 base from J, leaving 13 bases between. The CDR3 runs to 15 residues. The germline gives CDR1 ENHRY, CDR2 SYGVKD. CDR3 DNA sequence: TGTGCCATCAGTGACCCGGGAGTAGGATCCTACGAGCAGTACTTC. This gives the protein CAISDPGVGSYEQYF.

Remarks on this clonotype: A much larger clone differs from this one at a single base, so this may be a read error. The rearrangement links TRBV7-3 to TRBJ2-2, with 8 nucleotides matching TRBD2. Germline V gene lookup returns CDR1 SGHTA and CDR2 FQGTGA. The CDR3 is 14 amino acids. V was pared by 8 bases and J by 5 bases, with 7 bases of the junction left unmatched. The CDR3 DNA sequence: TGTGCCAGCCGAGCGGGAGTTGGGACCGGGGAGCTGTTTTTT. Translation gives CASRAGVGTGELFF.

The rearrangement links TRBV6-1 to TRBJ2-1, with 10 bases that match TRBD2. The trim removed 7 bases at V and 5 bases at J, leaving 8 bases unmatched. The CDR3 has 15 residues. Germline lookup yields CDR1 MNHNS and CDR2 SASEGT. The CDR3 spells CASNPLAGGNNEQFF. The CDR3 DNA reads TGTGCCAGCAATCCTTTAGCGGGGGGCAACAATGAGCAGTTCTTC.

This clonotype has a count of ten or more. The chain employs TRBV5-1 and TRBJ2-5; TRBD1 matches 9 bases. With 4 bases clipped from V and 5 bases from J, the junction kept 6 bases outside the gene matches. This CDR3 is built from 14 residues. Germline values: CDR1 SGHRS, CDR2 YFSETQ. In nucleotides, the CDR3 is TGCGCCAGCAGCCTAGGGACAGGGTGGGAGACCCAGTACTTC. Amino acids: CASSLGTGWETQYF.